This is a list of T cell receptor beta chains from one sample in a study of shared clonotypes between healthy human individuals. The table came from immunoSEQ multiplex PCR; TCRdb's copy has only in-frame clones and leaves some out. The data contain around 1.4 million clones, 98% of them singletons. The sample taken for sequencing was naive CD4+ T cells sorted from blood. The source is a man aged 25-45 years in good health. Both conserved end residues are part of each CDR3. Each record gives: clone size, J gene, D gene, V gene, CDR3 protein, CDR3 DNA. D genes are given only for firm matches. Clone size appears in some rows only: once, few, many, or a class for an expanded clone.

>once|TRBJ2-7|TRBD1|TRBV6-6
CASSRTGGDYEQYF
TGTGCCAGCAGTCGGACAGGGGGCGACTACGAGCAGTACTTC
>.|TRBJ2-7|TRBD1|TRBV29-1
CSVRQGANEQYF
TGCAGCGTCCGACAGGGGGCGAATGAGCAGTACTTC
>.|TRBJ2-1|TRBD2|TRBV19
CASSVRTQREMKDNEQFF
TGTGCCAGTAGCGTCCGGACCCAGCGGGAGATGAAGGACAATGAGCAGTTCTTC
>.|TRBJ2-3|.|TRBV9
CASSVFPTDTQYF
TGTGCCAGCAGCGTTTTTCCCACAGATACGCAGTATTTT
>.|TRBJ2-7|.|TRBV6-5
CASSPDGNVREQYF
TGTGCCAGCAGCCCTGATGGGAACGTGCGCGAGCAGTACTTC
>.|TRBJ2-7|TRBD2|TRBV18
CASSPGLAGGPYEQYF
TGTGCCAGCTCACCGGGACTAGCGGGAGGGCCCTACGAGCAGTACTTC
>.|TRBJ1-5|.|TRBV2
CASAKNRNPKRGQPQHF
TGTGCCAGCGCAAAGAACAGGAATCCTAAGCGGGGTCAGCCCCAGCATTTT
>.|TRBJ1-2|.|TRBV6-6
CASSPVAEPNYGYTF
TGTGCCAGCAGCCCGGTGGCGGAACCTAACTATGGCTACACCTTC
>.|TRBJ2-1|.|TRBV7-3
CASSLNIWEEQFF
TGTGCCAGCAGCTTAAATATCTGGGAGGAGCAGTTCTTC
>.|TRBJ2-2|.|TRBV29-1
CSVEKVEGTGELFF
TGCAGCGTTGAAAAGGTAGAAGGCACCGGGGAGCTGTTTTTT
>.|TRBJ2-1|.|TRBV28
CASSPGWELGSYNEQFF
TGTGCCAGCAGTCCAGGGTGGGAACTAGGCTCCTACAATGAGCAGTTCTTC
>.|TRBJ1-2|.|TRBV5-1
CASSLGPDYGYTF
TGCGCCAGCAGCTTAGGGCCAGACTATGGCTACACCTTC
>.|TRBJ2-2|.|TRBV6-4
CASRPQGNTGELFF
TGTGCCAGCAGGCCACAGGGGAACACCGGGGAGCTGTTTTTT
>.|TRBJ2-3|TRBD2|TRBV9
CASSVGTSAYTDTQYF
TGTGCCAGCAGCGTAGGGACTAGCGCCTACACAGATACGCAGTATTTT
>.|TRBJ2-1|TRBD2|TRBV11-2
CASSPWTSGRVFGNEQFF
TGTGCCAGCAGCCCCTGGACTAGCGGGAGGGTTTTTGGAAATGAGCAGTTCTTC
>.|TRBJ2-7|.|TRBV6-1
CASSEHRSSYEQYF
TGTGCCAGCAGTGAACACAGGTCCTCCTACGAGCAGTACTTC
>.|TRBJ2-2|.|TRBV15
CATSRDNRNTGELFF
TGTGCCACCAGCAGAGATAATCGGAACACCGGGGAGCTGTTTTTT
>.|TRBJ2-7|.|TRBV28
CASSVDSWSYEQYF
TGTGCCAGCAGTGTGGACAGCTGGTCCTACGAGCAGTACTTC
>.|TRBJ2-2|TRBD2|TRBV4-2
CASSQEASGNTGELFF
TGTGCCAGCAGCCAAGAGGCTAGCGGGAACACCGGGGAGCTGTTTTTT
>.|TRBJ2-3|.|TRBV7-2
CASSLGQLGTDTQYF
TGTGCCAGCAGCTTAGGACAGTTGGGCACAGATACGCAGTATTTT
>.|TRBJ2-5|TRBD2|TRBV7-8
CASSLPGLAGGETQYF
TGTGCCAGCAGCTTACCGGGACTAGCGGGAGGTGAGACCCAGTACTTC
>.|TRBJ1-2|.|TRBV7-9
CASSFAGERDGYTF
TGTGCCAGCAGCTTTGCTGGGGAGCGCGATGGCTACACCTTC
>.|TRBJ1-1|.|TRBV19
CASSIVAGLRAEAFF
TGTGCCAGTAGTATAGTGGCGGGGCTGAGAGCTGAAGCTTTCTTT
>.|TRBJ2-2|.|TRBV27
CASSGLAARAGELFF
TGTGCCAGCTCGGGTCTAGCAGCCCGTGCCGGGGAGCTGTTTTTT
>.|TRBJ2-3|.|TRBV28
CASSLGLRSSTDTQYF
TGTGCCAGCAGTTTAGGTCTACGGAGTAGCACAGATACGCAGTATTTT
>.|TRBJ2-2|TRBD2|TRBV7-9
CASTALTSGRARGELFF
TGTGCCAGCACCGCTTTAACTAGCGGGAGGGCCAGAGGGGAGCTGTTTTTT
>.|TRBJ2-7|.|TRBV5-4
CASSFKGNYEQYF
TGTGCCAGCAGCTTTAAGGGGAACTACGAGCAGTACTTC
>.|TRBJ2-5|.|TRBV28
CASSLFPPRDGGGETQYF
TGTGCCAGCAGTTTATTCCCTCCTCGAGACGGAGGAGGGGAGACCCAGTACTTC
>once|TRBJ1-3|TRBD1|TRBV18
CASSLTDRGSGNTIYF
TGTGCCAGCTCACTTACGGACAGGGGGTCAGGAAACACCATATATTTT
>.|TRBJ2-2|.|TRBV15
CATSRAGAAGELFF
TGTGCCACCAGCAGAGCAGGAGCAGCCGGGGAGCTGTTTTTT
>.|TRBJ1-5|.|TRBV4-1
CASSQDESYPPQHF
TGCGCCAGCAGCCAAGACGAGTCATATCCGCCCCAGCATTTT
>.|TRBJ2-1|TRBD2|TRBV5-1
CASSPGLAGSDEQFF
TGCGCCAGCAGCCCTGGACTAGCGGGAAGCGATGAGCAGTTCTTC
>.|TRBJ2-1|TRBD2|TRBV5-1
CASSYSGTDYNEQFF
TGCGCCAGCAGCTATAGCGGGACCGACTACAATGAGCAGTTCTTC
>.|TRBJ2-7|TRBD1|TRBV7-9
CASSSGQGNYEQYF
TGTGCCAGCAGCTCGGGACAGGGGAATTACGAGCAGTACTTC
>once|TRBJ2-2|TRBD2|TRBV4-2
CASRGLAGGPGTGELFF
TGTGCCAGCAGGGGGCTAGCGGGAGGGCCGGGGACCGGGGAGCTGTTTTTT
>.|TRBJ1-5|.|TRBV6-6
CASSSYRNQPQHF
TGTGCCAGCAGTTCCTACAGGAATCAGCCCCAGCATTTT
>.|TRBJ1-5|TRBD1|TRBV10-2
CASSRDRGSNQPQHF
TGCGCCAGCAGTAGGGACAGGGGAAGCAATCAGCCCCAGCATTTT
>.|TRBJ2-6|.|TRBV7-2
CASSLGGSGANVLTF
TGTGCCAGCAGCTTAGGAGGATCTGGGGCCAACGTCCTGACTTTC
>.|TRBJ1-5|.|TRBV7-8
CASSFGKDQPQHF
TGTGCCAGCAGCTTCGGGAAAGATCAGCCCCAGCATTTT
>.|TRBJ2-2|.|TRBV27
CASSKQTGTPELFF
TGTGCCAGCAGTAAACAGACCGGGACTCCGGAGCTGTTTTTT
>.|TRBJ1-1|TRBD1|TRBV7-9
CAGEKGQGAVRTEAFF
TGTGCCGGTGAAAAAGGACAGGGGGCCGTGAGGACTGAAGCTTTCTTT
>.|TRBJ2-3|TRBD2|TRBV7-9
CASSAGLAGDTDTQYF
TGTGCCAGCAGCGCGGGACTAGCGGGAGACACAGATACGCAGTATTTT
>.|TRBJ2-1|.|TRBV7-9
CASSPERKWTQPEQFF
TGTGCCAGCAGCCCGGAGCGCAAGTGGACCCAACCTGAGCAGTTCTTC
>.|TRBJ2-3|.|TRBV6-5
CASRETAPDTQYF
TGTGCCAGCAGGGAGACAGCCCCAGATACGCAGTATTTT